The next 30 T cell receptor beta chains were all read from a single sample in a study of technical replicates of blood from four donors. This table comes from immunoSEQ multiplex PCR, and its TCRdb copy is limited to in-frame clones, with some not included. The sample lists roughly 100,000 clones; approximately 96% were seen once. The sequenced material came from T cells isolated from PBMCs. The receptors come from a human donor in good health.

This clone occurred once. The rearrangement joins TRBV28 to TRBJ1-2; 7 bases fit TRBD1. The CDR3 runs 18 residues. V was pared by 8 bases and J by 3 bases, with 21 bases of the junction left unmatched. Germline V gene sequence: CDR1 MDHEN, CDR2 SYDVKM. The CDR3 loop reads CASLRQGDYLVSYYGYTF. CDR3 nucleotide sequence: TGTGCCAGCCTTAGACAGGGTGATTACCTCGTGTCGTACTATGGCTACACCTTC.

The CDR3 DNA is TGTGCCAGTAAAGGTTGGCAGGGCGCTGAAGCTTTCTTT. It codes for CASKGWQGAEAFF. The rearrangement joins TRBV19 to TRBJ1-1; TRBD1 is a possible D gene (5 bases). V lost 7 bases to trimming and J lost 6 bases, with 15 bases between them. The germline gives CDR1 LNHDA, CDR2 SQIVND (reference sequence). This CDR3 is built from 13 residues.

This chain joins TRBV5-4 and TRBJ2-2; a possible D gene is TRBD2 (6 bases). Trimming took 0 bases from V and 1 from J, leaving 7 bases between them. CDR3 length equals 15 residues. CDR1 and CDR2 from the germline V gene are SGHNT and YYREEE (reference sequence). CDR3 amino acids: CASSLGRGNTGELFF. The CDR3 DNA reads TGTGCCAGCAGCTTGGGGCGGGGGAACACCGGGGAGCTGTTTTTT.

V and J are TRBV30 and TRBJ1-1; D is unclear. CDR3 length: 12 amino acids. Germline CDR1 GTSNPN, CDR2 SVGIG (reference sequence). Trimming cost V 0 bases and J 3 bases, with 5 bases left between them. The CDR3 sequence is CAWSVQYTEAFF. The CDR3 DNA is TGTGCCTGGAGTGTTCAGTACACTGAAGCTTTCTTT.

This sequence joins TRBV5-6 and TRBJ2-3; 11 bases map to TRBD1. CDR3 length: 16 amino acids. CDR1 and CDR2 from the germline V gene are SGHDT and YYEEEE. Trimming removed 1 base from V and 3 bases from J; junction bases left unmatched: 4. The CDR3 sequence is CASSLPGQGVTDTQYF. The CDR3, as DNA: TGTGCCAGCAGCTTGCCGGGACAGGGGGTAACAGATACGCAGTATTTT. Together with reference TRBV5-6 and TRBJ2-3, the CDR3 gives the full variable domain: DAGVTQSPTHLIKTRGQQVTLRCSPKSGHDTVSWYQQALGQGPQFIFQYYEEEERQRGNFPDRFSGHQFPNYSSELNVNALLLGDSALYLCASSLPGQGVTDTQYFGPGTRLTVL.

This clone was observed once. A junction end diverges from the germline sequence, so it may reflect a read error. This chain uses TRBV5-1 with TRBJ1-2; tentatively, D is TRBD1 (6 bases). The germline gives CDR1 SGHRS, CDR2 YFSETQ. The CDR3 has 14 amino acids. In DNA form, the CDR3 reads TGCGCCAGCAGCGGCCAACCAGGGGCCTATGGCTACACTTTC. Translating gives CASSGQPGAYGYTF.

Here the CDR3 DNA reads TGTGCCAGCAGCTTAGACTACCCTGAAGCTTTCTTT. It codes for CASSLDYPEAFF. This rearrangement joins TRBV11-2 to TRBJ1-1; D not certain. V was trimmed by 0 bases and J by 6 bases, leaving 5 bases between them. This CDR3 contains 12 residues. From germline, CDR1 is SGHAT and CDR2 FQNNGV.

The V gene is TRBV7-9, the J gene TRBJ2-7, with 10 bases lining up with TRBD1. CDR1 is SEHNR and CDR2 is FQNEAQ in the germline V gene (reference sequence). The length of the CDR3 is 14 residues. The junction had 6 bases not matched to a gene; V was cut back by 5 bases and J by 5 bases. CDR3 coding DNA: TGTGCCAGCAGCCCCAGGACAGGGGGGAACGAGCAGTACTTC. This encodes CASSPRTGGNEQYF.

V is TRBV2 and J is TRBJ2-3; 8 nucleotides align to TRBD1. Trimming cost V 8 bases and J 5 bases; bases outside gene matches: 9. Germline V gene lookup returns CDR1 SNHLY and CDR2 FYNNEI. There are 14 residues in the CDR3. CDR3 sequence: CASVRGQGVDTQYF. The CDR3, as DNA: TGTGCCAGCGTGAGAGGACAGGGAGTAGATACGCAGTATTTT. The full variable domain, its missing parts supplied by reference TRBV2 and TRBJ2-3, is EPEVTQTPSHQVTQMGQEVILRCVPISNHLYFYWYRQILGQKVEFLVSFYNNEISEKSEIFDDQFSVERPDGSNFTLKIRSTKLEDSAMYFCASVRGQGVDTQYFGPGTRLTVL.

The chain uses TRBV10-3 and TRBJ1-1; D perhaps matches TRBD1 (5 bases). The CDR3 has 18 amino acids. Trimming removed 0 bases at V and 5 bases at J, with 22 bases between. Per germline, CDR1 ENHRY and CDR2 SYGVKD. CDR3 bases: TGTGCCATCAGTGAGTCGATTTTTGGTAGGGGAAAACTAACTGAAGCTTTCTTT. Translation gives CAISESIFGRGKLTEAFF.

This sequence joins TRBV6-5 and TRBJ2-2; no clear D gene. The V and J ends lost 3 bases and 5 bases respectively, with 4 bases between them. The CDR3 runs 12 residues. Per the germline V gene, CDR1 is MNHEY and CDR2 is SVGAGI. CDR3 residues: CASSYMTGELFF. The CDR3, as DNA: TGTGCCAGCAGTTATATGACCGGGGAGCTGTTTTTT.

This chain links TRBV28 with TRBJ2-3, with D maybe TRBD2 (6 bases). The germline V gene has CDR1 MDHEN and CDR2 SYDVKM. The CDR3 consists of 14 residues. V lost 2 bases and J 3 bases, leaving 9 bases between the germline ends. The CDR3 DNA is TGTGCCAGCAGTTTAATGGGGGGAACAGATACGCAGTATTTT. It specifies CASSLMGGTDTQYF.

The genes are TRBV11-3 and TRBJ2-7; tentatively, D is TRBD1 (6 bases). The ends were cut back, 4 bases at V and 3 bases at J, with 10 bases in the middle. The CDR3 runs to 13 residues. Germline values: CDR1 SGHNT, CDR2 YENEEA. The DNA for the CDR3 is TGTGCCAGCAGCTCCGGACAGTTCTACGAGCAGTACTTC. Amino acids: CASSSGQFYEQYF. Variable domain in full (rest from reference TRBV11-3 and TRBJ2-7): EAGVVQSPRYKIIEKKQPVAFWCNPISGHNTLYWYLQNLGQGPELLIRYENEEAVDDSQLPKDRFSAERLKGVDSTLKIQPAELGDSAVYLCASSSGQFYEQYFGPGTRLTVT.

This clone occurred once. The gene calls are TRBV6-5 and TRBJ1-1; D is uncertain. CDR1 and CDR2 from the germline V gene are MNHEY and SVGAGI. Trimming removed 0 bases at V and 1 base at J, with 9 bases between. The CDR3 is made up of 15 amino acids. For the CDR3, the DNA is TGTGCCAGCAGTTACTCTTGGGCAGAGAACACTGAAGCTTTCTTT. It codes for CASSYSWAENTEAFF.

The J gene is TRBJ2-5, the V gene TRBV7-2; perhaps TRBD1 as D (5 bases). Trimming pared 3 bases from V and 5 bases from J, leaving 16 bases between. The CDR3 consists of 15 residues. CDR1 is SGHTA and CDR2 is FQGNSA in the germline V gene. CDR3 nucleotides: TGTGCCAGCAGCTTTTTACTCAGGGCAGGGGAGACCCAGTACTTC. It translates to CASSFLLRAGETQYF. Together with reference TRBV7-2 and TRBJ2-5, the CDR3 gives the full variable domain: GAGVSQSPSNKVTEKGKDVELRCDPISGHTALYWYRQSLGQGLEFLIYFQGNSAPDKSGLPSDRFSAERTGGSVSTLTIQRTQQEDSAVYLCASSFLLRAGETQYFGPGTRLLVL.

The chain combines TRBV4-1 with TRBJ1-2; D call uncertain. Germline CDR1 MGHRA, CDR2 YSYEKL. This CDR3 is built from 13 residues. Trimming removed 3 bases at V and 4 bases at J, with 9 bases between. The CDR3 is CASSHATSYGYTF. As DNA, the CDR3 is TGCGCCAGCAGCCACGCGACTAGCTATGGCTACACCTTC.

With respect to this clone: Other nucleotide sequences from this sample produce the same CDR3. The chain is built from TRBV6-5 and TRBJ2-7, with D possibly TRBD1 on 5 matching bases. The CDR3 runs 14 residues. V lost 0 bases, J lost 1 base, and 7 bases lay in between. Germline V lookup: CDR1 MNHEY, CDR2 SVGAGI. This chain's CDR3 is CASSYSGRSYEQYF. In nucleotides, the CDR3 is TGTGCCAGCAGTTACTCGGGGCGATCCTACGAGCAGTACTTC.

This clone has only one observation. The genes are TRBV4-1 and TRBJ1-1; 8 bases line up with TRBD1. The trim removed 5 bases at V and 1 base at J, leaving 6 bases unmatched. The V gene's germline CDR1 is MGHRA and CDR2 YSYEKL. The CDR3 runs 15 residues. CDR3 DNA sequence: TGCGCCAGCAGCTCCGACAGGGGACGGAACACTGAAGCTTTCTTT. Encoded protein: CASSSDRGRNTEAFF.

CDR3 in DNA: TGTGCCAGCAGCTTTGGGACAGGGGGCGGCTACACCTTC. This codes for CASSFGTGGGYTF. This chain joins TRBV7-9 and TRBJ1-2, with 12 bases fitting TRBD1. There are 13 residues in the CDR3. Germline V gene lookup returns CDR1 SEHNR and CDR2 FQNEAQ (reference sequence). With V trimmed by 3 bases and J by 8 bases, 1 base remained unmatched.

This clone was found once. CDR3 nucleotides: TGTGCCACCCGCGGACAGGAAATATTCGGGGAGCTGTTTTTT. Amino acid sequence: CATRGQEIFGELFF. The V gene is TRBV9, the J gene TRBJ2-2, with 7 bases fitting TRBD1. The J segment lost 7 bases and the V segment lost 9 bases, leaving 12 bases of the junction unmatched. The CDR3 sequence is 14 residues long. The germline V gene encodes CDR1 SGDLS and CDR2 YYNGEE.

The chain employs TRBV5-1 and TRBJ2-2; 16 bases fit TRBD2. V shed 2 bases, J shed 5 bases, and the junction held 3 bases outside the gene matches. The CDR3 consists of 17 residues. Germline-derived CDR1 and CDR2 are SGHRS and YFSETQ. The CDR3: CASSFLGLAGGTGELFF. The DNA for the CDR3 is TGCGCCAGCAGCTTCTTGGGACTAGCGGGAGGGACCGGGGAGCTGTTTTTT. Filled out from reference TRBV5-1 and TRBJ2-2, the complete variable domain reads KAGVTQTPRYLIKTRGQQVTLSCSPISGHRSVSWYQQTPGQGLQFLFEYFSETQRNKGNFPGRFSGRQFSNSRSEMNVSTLELGDSALYLCASSFLGLAGGTGELFFGEGSRLTVL.

This clone has just one count. V usage is TRBV5-1 and J usage is TRBJ1-4, with D possibly TRBD1 on 6 matching bases. CDR1 SGHRS and CDR2 YFSETQ come from the germline V gene. Between the trimmed V and J ends, which lost 6 bases and 8 bases, there was a span of 23 bases. CDR3 length: 16 residues. CDR3 region: CASTPIPGGLGEKLFF. The CDR3 DNA reads as TGCGCCAGCACCCCGATCCCCGGGGGGCTGGGCGAAAAACTGTTTTTT.

J is TRBJ1-2 and V is TRBV6-6; 9 positions agree with TRBD1. With V trimmed by 6 bases and J by 3 bases, 2 bases remained unmatched. The CDR3 has 13 amino acids. CDR1 MNHNY and CDR2 SVGAGI come from the germline V gene (reference sequence). The CDR3 is CASSRDRDYGYTF. The CDR3 DNA is TGTGCCAGCAGCAGGGACAGGGACTATGGCTACACCTTC.

The sample holds one count of this clone. The chain joins TRBV7-8 to TRBJ2-1; 10 positions match TRBD1. V was pared by 5 bases and J by 0 bases, with 4 bases of the junction left unmatched. Germline lookup yields CDR1 SGHVS and CDR2 FQNEAQ. CDR3 length: 16 residues. The CDR3 bases are TGTGCCAGCAGCGGGACAGGGGACAGCTCCTACAATGAGCAGTTCTTC. It encodes CASSGTGDSSYNEQFF.

The chain recombines TRBV2 with TRBJ2-5, with TRBD2 matching over 8 bases. The CDR3 loop spans 16 amino acids. The V gene end was trimmed by 0 bases and the J gene end by 1 base; junction bases not matched to a gene: 4. Germline V gene data show CDR1 as SNHLY and CDR2 as FYNNEI. DNA for the CDR3: TGTGCCAGCAGTGAAGCGAGCGGGAGAGGCCAAGAGACCCAGTACTTC. Its translation: CASSEASGRGQETQYF.

This rearrangement joins TRBV16 to TRBJ2-7; TRBD2 is a possible D gene (6 bases). V was trimmed by 4 bases and J by 4 bases, leaving 23 bases between them. This CDR3 is built from 17 residues. The germline V gene encodes CDR1 KGHSY and CDR2 FQNENV. The CDR3 DNA reads as TGTGCCAGCAGCCCGCGTAATCGGGACTCGTTTTCGTACGAGCAGTACTTC. Residues: CASSPRNRDSFSYEQYF.

This chain connects TRBV4-1 to TRBJ1-1; tentatively, D is TRBD1 (5 bases). CDR3 length equals 16 residues. Trimming shortened V by 2 bases and J by 4 bases, and 17 bases separated the two germline ends. Germline V gene data show CDR1 as MGHRA and CDR2 as YSYEKL. DNA of the CDR3: TGCGCCAGCAGCCAACCGGGGGGTAGTATATTCACTGAAGCTTTCTTT. Its translation: CASSQPGGSIFTEAFF.

The chain combines TRBV13 with TRBJ2-7, with 7 bases identical to TRBD2. Germline CDR1 reads PRHDT; CDR2 reads FYEKMQ (reference sequence). The CDR3 sequence is 15 residues long. V lost 0 bases and J lost 2; bases outside the gene matches: 4. CDR3 protein: CASSLGGGKTYEQYF. The CDR3, as DNA: TGTGCCAGCAGCTTAGGGGGGGGGAAAACCTACGAGCAGTACTTC. Using reference TRBV13 and TRBJ2-7 for the parts outside the CDR3, the full variable domain is AAGVIQSPRHLIKEKRETATLKCYPIPRHDTVYWYQQGPGQDPQFLISFYEKMQSDKGSIPDRFSAQQFSDYHSELNMSSLELGDSALYFCASSLGGGKTYEQYFGPGTRLTVT.

V gene TRBV19 combines with J gene TRBJ1-4; TRBD1 might be the D (6 bases). Germline CDR1 is LNHDA and CDR2 is SQIVND (reference sequence). The CDR3 has 14 amino acids. V lost 6 bases and J lost 0, with 8 bases in between. For the CDR3, the DNA is TGTGCCAGTAGACAGGGTGCAACTAATGAAAAACTGTTTTTT. Its protein is CASRQGATNEKLFF.

V gene TRBV7-3 combines with J gene TRBJ2-1; 10 nucleotides line up with TRBD2. The CDR3 has 15 amino acids. With 5 bases clipped from V and 6 bases from J, the junction kept 7 bases outside the gene matches. Germline loops: CDR1 SGHTA, CDR2 FQGTGA. CDR3 amino acids: CASSIAGGAFNEQFF. The CDR3, as DNA: TGTGCCAGCAGCATAGCGGGAGGCGCCTTCAATGAGCAGTTCTTC.